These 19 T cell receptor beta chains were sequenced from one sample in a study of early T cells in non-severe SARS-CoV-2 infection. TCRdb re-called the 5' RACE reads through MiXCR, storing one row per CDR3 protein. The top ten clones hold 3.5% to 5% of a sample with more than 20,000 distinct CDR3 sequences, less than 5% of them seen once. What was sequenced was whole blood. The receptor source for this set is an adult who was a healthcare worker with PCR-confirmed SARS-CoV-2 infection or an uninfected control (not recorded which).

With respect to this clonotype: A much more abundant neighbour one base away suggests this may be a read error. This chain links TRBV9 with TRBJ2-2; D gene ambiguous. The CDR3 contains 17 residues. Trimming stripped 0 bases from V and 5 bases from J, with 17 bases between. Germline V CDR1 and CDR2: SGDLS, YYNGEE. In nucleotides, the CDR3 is TGTGCCAGCAGCGTAGGACCCCCAGAGGACGGAACCGGGGAGCTGTTTTTT. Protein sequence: CASSVGPPEDGTGELFF.

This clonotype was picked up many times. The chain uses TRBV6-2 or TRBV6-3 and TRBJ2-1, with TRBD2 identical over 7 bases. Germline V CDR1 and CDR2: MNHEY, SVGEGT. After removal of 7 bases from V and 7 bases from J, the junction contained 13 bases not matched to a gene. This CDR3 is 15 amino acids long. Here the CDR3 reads CASTSGEGGLNEQFF. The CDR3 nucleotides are TGTGCCAGCACCTCCGGGGAGGGCGGTTTAAATGAGCAGTTCTTC.

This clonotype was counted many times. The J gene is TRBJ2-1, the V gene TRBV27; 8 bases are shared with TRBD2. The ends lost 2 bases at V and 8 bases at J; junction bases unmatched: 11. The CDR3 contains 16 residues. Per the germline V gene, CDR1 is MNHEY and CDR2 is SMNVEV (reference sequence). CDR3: CASSLNPGTSFYEQFF. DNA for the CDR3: TGTGCCAGCAGTTTAAACCCCGGGACTAGTTTCTATGAGCAGTTCTTC.

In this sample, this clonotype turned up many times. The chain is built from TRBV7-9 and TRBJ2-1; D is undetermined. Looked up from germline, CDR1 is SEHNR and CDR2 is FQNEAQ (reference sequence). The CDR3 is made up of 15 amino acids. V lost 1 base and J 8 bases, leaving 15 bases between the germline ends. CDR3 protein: CASSLEGSGVHEQFF. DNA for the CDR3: TGTGCCAGCAGCTTAGAAGGGTCTGGAGTCCATGAGCAGTTCTTC. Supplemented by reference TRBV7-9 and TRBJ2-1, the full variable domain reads DTGVSQNPRHKITKRGQNVTFRCDPISEHNRLYWYRQTLGQGPEFLTYFQNEAQLEKSRLLSDRFSAERPKGSFSTLEIQRTEQGDSAMYLCASSLEGSGVHEQFFGPGTRLTVL.

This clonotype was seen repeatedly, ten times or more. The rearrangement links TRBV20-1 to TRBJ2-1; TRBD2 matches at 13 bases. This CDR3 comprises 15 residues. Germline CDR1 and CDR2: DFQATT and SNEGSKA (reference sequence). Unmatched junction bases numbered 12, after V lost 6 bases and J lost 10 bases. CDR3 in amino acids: CSAPPGTSGNEEQFF. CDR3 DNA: TGCAGTGCCCCACCGGGGACTAGCGGGAATGAGGAGCAGTTCTTC.

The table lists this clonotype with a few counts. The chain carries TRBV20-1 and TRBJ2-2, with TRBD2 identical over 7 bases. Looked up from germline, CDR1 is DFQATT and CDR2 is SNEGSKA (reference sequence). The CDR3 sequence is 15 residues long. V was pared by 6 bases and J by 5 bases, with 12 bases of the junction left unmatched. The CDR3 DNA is TGCAGTGCCCCCGGGGATAGCGGGCCGACCGGGGAGCTGTTTTTT. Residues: CSAPGDSGPTGELFF.

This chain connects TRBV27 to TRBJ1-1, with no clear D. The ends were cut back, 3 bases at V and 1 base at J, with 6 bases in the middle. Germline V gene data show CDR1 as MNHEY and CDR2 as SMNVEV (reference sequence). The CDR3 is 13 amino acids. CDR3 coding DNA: TGTGCCAGCAGTTTGAGAGAGAACACTGAAGCTTTCTTT. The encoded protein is CASSLRENTEAFF.

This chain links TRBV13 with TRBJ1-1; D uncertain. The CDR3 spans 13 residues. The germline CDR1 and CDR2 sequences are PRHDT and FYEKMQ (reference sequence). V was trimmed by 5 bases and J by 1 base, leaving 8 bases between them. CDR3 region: CASSLAANTEAFF. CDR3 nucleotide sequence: TGTGCCAGCAGCCTCGCCGCGAACACTGAAGCTTTCTTT. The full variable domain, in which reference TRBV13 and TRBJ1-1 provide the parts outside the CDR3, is AAGVIQSPRHLIKEKRETATLKCYPIPRHDTVYWYQQGPGQDPQFLISFYEKMQSDKGSIPDRFSAQQFSDYHSELNMSSLELGDSALYFCASSLAANTEAFFGQGTRLTVV.

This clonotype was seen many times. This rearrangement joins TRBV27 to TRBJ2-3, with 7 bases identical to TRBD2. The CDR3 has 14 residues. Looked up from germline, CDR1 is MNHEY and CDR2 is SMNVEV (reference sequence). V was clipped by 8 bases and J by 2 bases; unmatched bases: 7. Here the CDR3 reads CASGRLAVTDTQYF. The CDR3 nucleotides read TGTGCCAGCGGGCGGCTAGCGGTCACAGATACGCAGTATTTT.

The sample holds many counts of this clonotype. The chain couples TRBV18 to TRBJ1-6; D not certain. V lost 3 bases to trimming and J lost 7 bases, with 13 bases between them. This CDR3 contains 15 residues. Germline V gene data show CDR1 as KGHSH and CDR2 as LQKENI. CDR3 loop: CASSPDRRPNSPLHF. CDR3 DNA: TGTGCCAGCTCACCCGATCGACGGCCGAATTCACCCCTCCACTTT.

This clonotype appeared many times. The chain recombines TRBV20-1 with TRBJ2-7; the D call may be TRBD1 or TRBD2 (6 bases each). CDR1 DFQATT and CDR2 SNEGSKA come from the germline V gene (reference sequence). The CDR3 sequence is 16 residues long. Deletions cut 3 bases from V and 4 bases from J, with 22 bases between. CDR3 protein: CSARALGAGTPYEQYF. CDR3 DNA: TGCAGTGCTAGGGCCTTGGGGGCGGGGACCCCTTACGAGCAGTACTTC.

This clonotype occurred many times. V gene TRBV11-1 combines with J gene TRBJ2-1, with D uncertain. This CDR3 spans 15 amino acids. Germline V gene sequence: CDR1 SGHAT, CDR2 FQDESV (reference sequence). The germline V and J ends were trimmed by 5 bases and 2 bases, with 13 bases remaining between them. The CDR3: CASSRLAYPYNEQFF. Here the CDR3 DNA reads TGTGCCAGCAGCCGGTTAGCCTACCCCTACAATGAGCAGTTCTTC.

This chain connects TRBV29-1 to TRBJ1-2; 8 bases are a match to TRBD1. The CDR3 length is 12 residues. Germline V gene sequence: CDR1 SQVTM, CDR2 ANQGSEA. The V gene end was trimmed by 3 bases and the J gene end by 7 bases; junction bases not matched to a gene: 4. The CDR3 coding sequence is TGCAGCGTTGATGACAGGGGTATTGGCTACACCTTC. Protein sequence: CSVDDRGIGYTF.

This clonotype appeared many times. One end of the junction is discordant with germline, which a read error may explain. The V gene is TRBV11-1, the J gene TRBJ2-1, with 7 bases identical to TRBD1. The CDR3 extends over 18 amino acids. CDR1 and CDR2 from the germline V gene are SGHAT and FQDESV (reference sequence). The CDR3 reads CTSSLPRTGRDSYNEQFF. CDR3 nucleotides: TGTACCAGCAGCTTACCTCGGACAGGTCGAGACTCCTACAATGAGCAGTTCTTC.

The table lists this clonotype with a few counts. The CDR3 here is CASSYSGGSYGYTF. The DNA for the CDR3 is TGTGCCAGCAGTTACTCAGGGGGGTCCTATGGCTACACCTTC. The V call is TRBV6-5, the J call TRBJ1-2; D perhaps matches TRBD1 (6 bases). Germline V gene lookup returns CDR1 MNHEY and CDR2 SVGAGI. This CDR3 has 14 amino acids. V gave up 0 bases and J gave up 4 bases, with 9 bases separating them.

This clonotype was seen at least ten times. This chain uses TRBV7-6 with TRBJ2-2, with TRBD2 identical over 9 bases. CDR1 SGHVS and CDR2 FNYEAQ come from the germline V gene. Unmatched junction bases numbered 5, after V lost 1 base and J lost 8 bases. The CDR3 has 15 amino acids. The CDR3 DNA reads TGTGCCAGCAGCTTAGGAGCGGGAGGTTCGGGGGAGCTGTTTTTT. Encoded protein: CASSLGAGGSGELFF.

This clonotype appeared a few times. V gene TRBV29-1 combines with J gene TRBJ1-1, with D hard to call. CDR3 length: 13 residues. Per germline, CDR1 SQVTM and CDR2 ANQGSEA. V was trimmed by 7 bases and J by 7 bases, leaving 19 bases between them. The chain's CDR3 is CSAQSFRTYEAFF. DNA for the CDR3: TGCAGCGCCCAAAGCTTTCGGACCTATGAAGCTTTCTTT.

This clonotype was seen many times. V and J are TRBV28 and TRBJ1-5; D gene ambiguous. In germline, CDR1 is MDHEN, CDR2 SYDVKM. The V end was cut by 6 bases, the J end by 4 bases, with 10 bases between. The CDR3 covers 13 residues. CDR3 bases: TGTGCCAGCAGCCCCCCGAAGAATCAGCCCCAGCATTTT. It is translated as CASSPPKNQPQHF.

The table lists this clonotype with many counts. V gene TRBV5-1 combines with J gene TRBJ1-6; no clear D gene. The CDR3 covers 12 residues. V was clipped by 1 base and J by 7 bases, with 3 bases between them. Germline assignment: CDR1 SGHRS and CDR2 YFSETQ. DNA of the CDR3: TGCGCCAGCAGCTTGCTGAATTCACCCCTCCACTTT. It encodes CASSLLNSPLHF.